This TCR beta chain was identified during a study of blood T cell repertoires in COVID-19 (dated by TCRdb to about 2020). The study in broad terms: The collaborator samples originated in the United States, Italy and Spain and spanned the acute and convalescent phases of COVID-19. Where available, HLA class I and class II types were obtained from metadata supplied by the sample provider rather than from assay-based typing. The prospective study material was composed of cDNA or gDNA derived from T cells, B-cell-depleted T cells, or PBMCs. The samples were drawn from the first 160 participants of the ongoing ImmuneRACE study and from under 1,500 subjects provided by 6 global collaborators. Nearly every sample came with metadata listing a de-identified subject ID, COVID-19 status, age in years and sex. A freely available public database, intended as a resource for researchers studying the immune response to SARS-CoV-2, is where the repertoires were released. The dataset comprised deeply sampled blood TCRbeta repertoires from subjects exposed to, actively infected with, or recovered from COVID-19. Beyond this particular receptor, the publication reports: The amount of clinical and demographic metadata varied by source and participant and was provided uncurated.

In the prospective study, participants were roughly 18 to 100 years old, resided in about two dozen geographic areas of the United States, and were enrolled through a virtual design. In the prospective study, participants were assigned to cohorts based on the clinical history participants reported in a screening survey and a study questionnaire. For ImmuneRACE Cohort 3, a participant was defined as recovered based on two consecutive negative NP/OP PCR tests, clearance by a healthcare professional, or resolution of symptoms. Mobile phlebotomists in the prospective study collected whole blood, serum and a nasopharyngeal or oropharyngeal swab from every participant. Over a roughly two-month period, participants in the prospective study had the option of providing additional blood draws and questionnaires. Before DNA extraction, blood samples from the prospective study were shipped at room temperature or frozen.

Inclusive of the bounding cysteine and phenylalanine, the CDR3 is 16 residues long. CDR3 DNA only is kept here, 48 bases in frame from base 1. As encoded in the germline V gene, CDR1 is KGHSH while CDR2 is LQKENI. Trimmed from V: 4 bases; trimmed from J: 0 bases; junction bases lacking a gene match: 6. TCRbeta CDR3 regions were amplified from genomic DNA by means of the immunoSEQ Assay, a bias-controlled multiplex PCR. The paper's processing steps were these. The number of nucleated cells in each sample was estimated from the amplification of reference gene primers within the assay. To quantify the absolute abundance of each unique TCRbeta CDR3 rearrangement, sequence reads were collapsed and filtered. For each sample, productive Simpson clonality was calculated as the square root of Simpson's diversity index across productive rearrangements. TCRdb mirrors the immuneACCESS table, restricted to in-frame sequences. Some clones are absent from its copies; in checked studies, under half trace to an unresolved V gene, and the reason for the others is unknown. The V and J calls and clone size were taken over from that table, and D and trimming were inferred from the DNA. The sample table contains 350,000 to 450,000 clones; only one count was recorded for 75% to 90% of them. Together, the top ten hold around 1.1% of the sample.

Comments on this clone: Its antigen remains undetermined. Per-base quality was not reported, and no clone a single base away is much larger than it.

This sequence was found in a man in his thirties or forties who had recovered from COVID-19. Here the chain combines TRBV18 and TRBJ2-1, and TRBD1 aligns with 7 junction nucleotides. Material for sequencing was PBMCs or T cells enriched from blood (not recorded which). This receptor has the CDR3 CASSRPRDSSYNEQFF. The bases read TGTGCCAGCTCACGCCCCCGGGACAGCTCCTACAATGAGCAGTTCTTC.